Included here is one T cell receptor (beta chain) sequence, with context. These data are taken from a study of blood T cell repertoires in COVID-19. Study in general: Sites across the United States, Italy and Spain contributed samples from acute and convalescent COVID-19. PBMCs, B-cell-depleted T cells, or T cells were the source of the cDNA or gDNA that made up the material.

Study processing details: Researchers report that nucleated cell counts were estimated from reference gene primer amplification. Assay: immunoSEQ multiplex PCR; the TCRdb copy retains only in-frame clones and omits some. V and J calls and clone size come straight from that table; D and trimming were deduced from the DNA. Here the sample spans roughly 250,000 clones, around 85% being singletons. The CDR3 contains 15 residues. The germline gives CDR1 DFQATT, CDR2 SNEGSKA (reference sequence). V lost 3 bases and J 0 bases, leaving 13 bases between the germline ends. What was sequenced was peripheral blood. This rearrangement joins TRBV20-1 to TRBJ2-3, with D possibly TRBD1 on 5 matching bases. The sequence came from a woman in her sixties or seventies with active or convalescent COVID-19. CDR3 amino acids: CSASSGAISTDTQYF. The CDR3, as DNA: TGCAGTGCTAGTTCTGGGGCGATTAGCACAGATACGCAGTATTTT.